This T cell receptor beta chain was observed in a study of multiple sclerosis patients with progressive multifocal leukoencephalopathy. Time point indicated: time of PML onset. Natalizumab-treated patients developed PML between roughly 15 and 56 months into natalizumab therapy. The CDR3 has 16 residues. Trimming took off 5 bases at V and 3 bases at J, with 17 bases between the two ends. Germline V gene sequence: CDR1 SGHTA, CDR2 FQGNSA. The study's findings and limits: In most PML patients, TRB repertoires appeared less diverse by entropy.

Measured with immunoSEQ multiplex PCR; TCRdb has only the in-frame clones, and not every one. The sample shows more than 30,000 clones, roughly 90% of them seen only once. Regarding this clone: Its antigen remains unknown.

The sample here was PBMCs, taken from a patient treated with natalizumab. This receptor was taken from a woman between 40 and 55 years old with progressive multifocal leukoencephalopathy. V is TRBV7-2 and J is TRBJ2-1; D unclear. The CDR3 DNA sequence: TGTGCCAGCAGCCCCCCTGGTAGGTGGGGCTACAATGAGCAGTTCTTC. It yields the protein CASSPPGRWGYNEQFF. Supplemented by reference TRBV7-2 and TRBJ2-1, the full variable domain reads GAGVSQSPSNKVTEKGKDVELRCDPISGHTALYWYRQSLGQGLEFLIYFQGNSAPDKSGLPSDRFSAERTGGSVSTLTIQRTQQEDSAVYLCASSPPGRWGYNEQFFGPGTRLTVL.